This TCR beta chain was captured in a study of T cells after posttransplantation cyclophosphamide. Whole-study results and caveats: Skin or GI-infiltrating T cells shared few TRB sequences with blood.

With respect to this clone: Its antigen is unidentified.

Trimming removed 4 bases from V and 6 bases from J, with 20 bases in between. Germline loops: CDR1 LGHNA, CDR2 YSLEER. The CDR3 is 16 residues long. Here immunoSEQ multiplex PCR was the method, and the copy in TCRdb shows in-frame clones only, minus some. The table includes tens of thousands of clones, 95% to 99% detected once. The sample taken for sequencing was naive CD8+ T cells sorted from PBMCs. This chain connects TRBV4-3 to TRBJ2-3; TRBD2 is a possible D gene (6 bases). The receptor was isolated from a middle-aged man in good health, CMV-negative, and a related stem cell transplant donor. CDR3 loop: CASSPIAGTASDTQYF. The CDR3 DNA reads TGCGCCAGCAGCCCAATTGCCGGGACTGCCTCGGATACGCAGTATTTT.